A selection of T cell receptor beta chains follows, all from one sample in a study of radiation and T cells in renal cell carcinoma. Sequencing used immunoSEQ multiplex PCR; TCRdb keeps in-frame clones, though not all of them. This table holds some 78,000 clones, roughly 87% found once. Sample: blood, taken from a patient whose treatment included radiotherapy and nephrectomy. The receptors derive from a woman in her 70s with renal cell carcinoma. The CDR3 runs from the conserved cysteine through the conserved F or W. A D gene is named only where the DNA matches it firmly. A clone size is listed for some rows: how often the clone was seen (once, few, many), or a class if it is expanded.

CDR3 length: 15; clone size: -; V gene: TRBV9; J gene: TRBJ2-5; D gene: TRBD1; CDR3 protein: CASSVDDRVWETQYF; CDR3 DNA: TGTGCCAGCAGCGTAGATGACAGGGTCTGGGAGACCCAGTACTTC
CDR3 length: 14; clone size: -; V gene: TRBV7-9; J gene: TRBJ1-4; D gene: -; CDR3 protein: CASSFVTAGEKLFF; CDR3 DNA: TGTGCCAGCAGCTTCGTAACAGCTGGAGAAAAACTGTTTTTT
CDR3 length: 14; clone size: -; V gene: TRBV7-2; J gene: TRBJ1-6; D gene: -; CDR3 protein: CASSPPRRNSPLHF; CDR3 DNA: TGTGCCAGCAGCCCCCCTCGACGCAATTCACCCCTCCACTTT
CDR3 length: 16; clone size: -; V gene: TRBV30; J gene: TRBJ1-5; D gene: -; CDR3 protein: CAWSPLETRRGQPQHF; CDR3 DNA: TGTGCCTGGAGTCCCCTTGAGACTCGAAGAGGTCAGCCCCAGCATTTT
CDR3 length: 17; clone size: -; V gene: TRBV7-2; J gene: TRBJ2-5; D gene: TRBD2; CDR3 protein: CASSLGLAGGYQETQYF; CDR3 DNA: TGTGCCAGCAGCTTAGGACTAGCGGGAGGGTACCAAGAGACCCAGTACTTC
CDR3 length: 14; clone size: -; V gene: TRBV4-2; J gene: TRBJ2-3; D gene: TRBD2; CDR3 protein: CASSRGLAADTQYF; CDR3 DNA: TGTGCCAGCAGCCGAGGACTAGCGGCAGATACGCAGTATTTT
CDR3 length: 16; clone size: -; V gene: TRBV5-4; J gene: TRBJ1-1; D gene: -; CDR3 protein: CASSLGGGKMNTEAFF; CDR3 DNA: TGTGCCAGCAGCTTGGGAGGGGGGAAGATGAACACTGAAGCTTTCTTT
CDR3 length: 15; clone size: -; V gene: TRBV2; J gene: TRBJ2-1; D gene: TRBD2; CDR3 protein: CASSALAGGGNEQFF; CDR3 DNA: TGTGCCAGCAGCGCGCTAGCGGGGGGCGGGAATGAGCAGTTCTTC
CDR3 length: 14; clone size: -; V gene: TRBV5-1; J gene: TRBJ1-2; D gene: -; CDR3 protein: CASSLALGNYGYTF; CDR3 DNA: TGCGCCAGCAGCTTGGCTCTAGGGAACTATGGCTACACCTTC
CDR3 length: 19; clone size: few; V gene: TRBV21-1; J gene: TRBJ2-3; D gene: -; CDR3 protein: CASSNWTSGGAEWTDTQYF; CDR3 DNA: TGTGCCAGCAGCAACTGGACTAGCGGGGGGGCGGAATGGACAGATACGCAGTATTTT
CDR3 length: 16; clone size: -; V gene: TRBV5-4; J gene: TRBJ2-5; D gene: TRBD1; CDR3 protein: CASSSQGAGGGETQYF; CDR3 DNA: TGTGCCAGCAGCTCACAGGGGGCTGGCGGTGGGGAGACCCAGTACTTC
CDR3 length: 13; clone size: -; V gene: TRBV11-3; J gene: TRBJ2-3; D gene: TRBD2; CDR3 protein: CASSQLAGGQQYF; CDR3 DNA: TGTGCCAGCAGCCAACTAGCGGGGGGTCAGCAGTATTTT
CDR3 length: 19; clone size: -; V gene: TRBV9; J gene: TRBJ2-4; D gene: TRBD2; CDR3 protein: CASSVGLAGVLEPKNIQYF; CDR3 DNA: TGTGCCAGCAGCGTAGGGCTAGCGGGGGTTCTTGAGCCCAAAAACATTCAGTACTTC
CDR3 length: 14; clone size: -; V gene: TRBV18; J gene: TRBJ2-1; D gene: TRBD1; CDR3 protein: CASSPWTGGDEQFF; CDR3 DNA: TGTGCCAGCTCACCCTGGACAGGGGGGGATGAGCAGTTCTTC
CDR3 length: 16; clone size: -; V gene: TRBV6-1; J gene: TRBJ2-3; D gene: -; CDR3 protein: CASSESARPSTDTQYF; CDR3 DNA: TGTGCCAGCAGTGAATCGGCTCGGCCTAGCACAGATACGCAGTATTTT
CDR3 length: 13; clone size: -; V gene: TRBV27; J gene: TRBJ2-5; D gene: -; CDR3 protein: CASSPTRRETQYF; CDR3 DNA: TGTGCCAGCAGTCCTACAAGACGAGAGACCCAGTACTTC
CDR3 length: 13; clone size: -; V gene: TRBV19; J gene: TRBJ1-6; D gene: -; CDR3 protein: CASSIDSNSPLHF; CDR3 DNA: TGTGCCAGTAGTATCGACAGTAATTCACCCCTCCACTTT
CDR3 length: 15; clone size: -; V gene: TRBV7-8; J gene: TRBJ2-7; D gene: TRBD2; CDR3 protein: CASSSRRGAPYEQYF; CDR3 DNA: TGTGCCAGCAGCTCGCGGCGGGGGGCCCCCTACGAGCAGTACTTC
CDR3 length: 16; clone size: -; V gene: TRBV5-4; J gene: TRBJ1-4; D gene: -; CDR3 protein: CASSLRLGGVGEKLFF; CDR3 DNA: TGTGCCAGCAGCTTGCGTCTGGGGGGCGTTGGTGAAAAACTGTTTTTT
CDR3 length: 16; clone size: -; V gene: TRBV21-1; J gene: TRBJ2-7; D gene: -; CDR3 protein: CASSNYSSGGSYEQYF; CDR3 DNA: TGTGCCAGCAGCAATTACTCTAGCGGGGGCTCCTACGAGCAGTACTTC
CDR3 length: 15; clone size: -; V gene: TRBV7-2; J gene: TRBJ2-2; D gene: -; CDR3 protein: CASSPQTGRDGELFF; CDR3 DNA: TGTGCCAGCAGCCCACAGACAGGGAGGGACGGGGAGCTGTTTTTT
CDR3 length: 12; clone size: -; V gene: TRBV28; J gene: TRBJ1-3; D gene: -; CDR3 protein: CASSSLVGRVDF; CDR3 DNA: TGTGCCAGCAGTTCCCTCGTAGGTAGGGTAGATTTT
CDR3 length: 17; clone size: -; V gene: TRBV4-2; J gene: TRBJ2-4; D gene: -; CDR3 protein: CASSQGHEVLAKNIQYF; CDR3 DNA: TGTGCCAGCAGCCAGGGACACGAGGTTCTAGCCAAAAACATTCAGTACTTC
CDR3 length: 16; clone size: -; V gene: TRBV5-4; J gene: TRBJ2-3; D gene: TRBD2; CDR3 protein: CASRGGGSTSTDTQYF; CDR3 DNA: TGTGCCAGCAGGGGGGGAGGGTCCACTAGCACAGATACGCAGTATTTT
CDR3 length: 15; clone size: -; V gene: TRBV4-3; J gene: TRBJ2-3; D gene: -; CDR3 protein: CASSQGGSASDTQYF; CDR3 DNA: TGCGCCAGCAGCCAAGGGGGAAGCGCCTCAGATACGCAGTATTTT
CDR3 length: 17; clone size: -; V gene: TRBV7-3; J gene: TRBJ2-3; D gene: -; CDR3 protein: CASSLMGWNASTDTQYF; CDR3 DNA: TGTGCCAGCAGCTTAATGGGTTGGAACGCTAGCACAGATACGCAGTATTTT
CDR3 length: 12; clone size: -; V gene: TRBV30; J gene: TRBJ1-2; D gene: TRBD1; CDR3 protein: CAWSRDSYGYTF; CDR3 DNA: TGTGCCTGGAGTCGGGACAGCTATGGCTACACCTTC
CDR3 length: 13; clone size: -; V gene: TRBV7-3; J gene: TRBJ1-3; D gene: -; CDR3 protein: CASSVNSGNTIYF; CDR3 DNA: TGTGCCAGCAGCGTCAACTCTGGAAACACCATATATTTT
CDR3 length: 18; clone size: -; V gene: TRBV21-1; J gene: TRBJ2-2; D gene: -; CDR3 protein: CASSNPTSGVRNTGELFF; CDR3 DNA: TGTGCCAGCAGCAACCCGACTAGCGGGGTCAGGAACACCGGGGAGCTGTTTTTT
CDR3 length: 16; clone size: once; V gene: TRBV5-1; J gene: TRBJ2-1; D gene: -; CDR3 protein: CASSKIQGGSYNEQFF; CDR3 DNA: TGCGCCAGCAGCAAAATACAGGGGGGGTCCTACAATGAGCAGTTCTTC
CDR3 length: 14; clone size: -; V gene: TRBV6-5; J gene: TRBJ2-7; D gene: -; CDR3 protein: CASSYLGMLYEQYF; CDR3 DNA: TGTGCCAGCAGTTACCTGGGGATGCTCTACGAGCAGTACTTC
CDR3 length: 14; clone size: -; V gene: TRBV5-1; J gene: TRBJ1-1; D gene: -; CDR3 protein: CASRGGRGNTEAFF; CDR3 DNA: TGCGCCAGCAGGGGCGGTAGGGGGAACACTGAAGCTTTCTTT
CDR3 length: 15; clone size: -; V gene: TRBV10-3; J gene: TRBJ1-5; D gene: TRBD1; CDR3 protein: CAISESTGAQQPQHF; CDR3 DNA: TGTGCCATCAGTGAGTCGACAGGGGCGCAGCAGCCCCAGCATTTT